This T cell receptor beta chain is from a study of response to subunit inactivated influenza vaccine. Study results and caveats: Authors suggested few new T cells are recruited by each seasonal influenza vaccination.

Notes on this clonotype: No antigen is known for it.

TCRdb fed the RT-PCR reads into MiXCR, producing one record per CDR3 protein. The repertoire holds under 950,000 distinct CDR3 sequences, with less than 25% as singletons. CDR3 length: 14 residues. Trimming pared 1 base from V and 6 bases from J, leaving 10 bases between. The sample in question was PBMCs from blood, obtained less than 6 days after vaccination. The TCR comes from a man aged 50 to 59 who received an inactivated influenza vaccine. The chain is built from TRBV12-3 or TRBV12-4 and TRBJ1-5, with unresolved D. The CDR3 sequence: CASSLGGLAQPQHF. DNA of the CDR3: TGTGCCAGCAGTTTAGGAGGATTGGCTCAGCCCCAGCATTTT.